The 25 T cell receptor beta chains below were found in one sample sequenced in a study of patients and donors after allogeneic stem cell transplantation. TCRdb re-called the RT-PCR reads through MiXCR, storing one row per CDR3 protein. Of 920,000 or so distinct CDR3 sequences detected, more than 15% appear once; the ten largest clones hold under 6.5%. Sequencing was performed on blood, either unsorted or a sorted T cell fraction (not recorded which). These TCRs come from a human donor who was either an allogeneic HSCT recipient or a stem cell or donor lymphocyte infusion donor (not recorded which). It is not recorded whose cells these are; they may come from a transplant donor.

This clonotype showed up many times. The chain joins TRBV5-4 to TRBJ1-6, with 9 bases matching TRBD1. V was clipped by 3 bases and J by 7 bases; unmatched bases: 5. CDR3 length: 15 residues. CDR1 is SGHNT and CDR2 is YYREEE in the germline V gene (reference sequence). In nucleotides, the CDR3 is TGTGCCAGCAGCTCGGGACAGGGTAACAATTCACCCCTCCACTTT. Translation: CASSSGQGNNSPLHF.

This clonotype showed up just a few times. The J gene is TRBJ2-7, the V gene TRBV13; D is ambiguous. From germline, CDR1 is PRHDT and CDR2 FYEKMQ (reference sequence). The CDR3 is 12 amino acids. The V end lost 3 bases, the J end lost 4 bases, and 7 bases lay between the germline ends. CDR3 DNA sequence: TGTGCCAGCAGCTTTGAGCTATACGAGCAGTACTTC. This translates into CASSFELYEQYF.

In the case of this clonotype: Relative to the germline gene, one junction end is altered; a read error may explain this. This sequence joins TRBV19 and TRBJ2-7; D may be TRBD1 or TRBD2 (5 bases each). In germline, CDR1 is LNHDA, CDR2 SQIVND (reference sequence). The CDR3 has 13 amino acids. The CDR3 DNA reads as TGTGCCAGTAGTGTCAGGGAGAAGGCCGAGCTGTACTTC. This gives the protein CASSVREKAELYF.

The rearrangement joins TRBV6-5 to TRBJ2-3; the D is unclear. Germline assignment: CDR1 MNHEY and CDR2 SVGAGI. Trimming removed 2 bases from V and 2 bases from J, with 17 bases in between. The CDR3 spans 17 residues. CDR3 sequence reads: CASSYTPRLEDTDTQYF. CDR3 sequence (DNA): TGTGCCAGCAGTTACACCCCCCGCCTGGAAGACACAGATACGCAGTATTTT.

J is TRBJ1-1 and V is TRBV9; tentatively, D is TRBD1 (5 bases). V gave up 4 bases and J gave up 3 bases, with 13 bases separating them. The CDR3 runs 14 residues. Germline V gene sequence: CDR1 SGDLS, CDR2 YYNGEE. The CDR3 protein is CASSNPGGYTEAFF. DNA of the CDR3: TGTGCCAGCAGCAACCCCGGGGGATACACTGAAGCTTTCTTT.

The table lists this clonotype with a few counts. This chain connects TRBV11-2 to TRBJ1-1; the D is unclear. V shed 6 bases and J shed 3 bases, with 11 bases lying between them. The CDR3 has 13 amino acids. Per the germline V gene, CDR1 is SGHAT and CDR2 is FQNNGV. CDR3 sequence reads: CASSFSIDTEAFF. CDR3 bases: TGTGCCAGCAGTTTTTCTATAGACACTGAAGCTTTCTTT.

This sequence joins TRBV7-3 and TRBJ2-7, with D perhaps assigned TRBD1 or TRBD2 (5 bases each). From germline, CDR1 is SGHTA and CDR2 FQGTGA. The CDR3 runs 14 residues. With 3 bases removed from V and 6 bases from J, the gap between germline ends came to 15 bases. The CDR3 DNA follows: TGTGCCAGCAGCTTGGGACCTAAATCAATCGAGCAGTACTTC. It translates to CASSLGPKSIEQYF.

This clonotype was seen more than once but under ten times. The chain employs TRBV7-9 and TRBJ2-5, with a weak D call TRBD1 (6 bases). The CDR3 is made up of 16 amino acids. The V and J ends lost 5 bases and 0 bases respectively, with 16 bases between them. CDR1 and CDR2 from the germline V gene are SEHNR and FQNEAQ (reference sequence). CDR3 amino acids: CASSQATGLYQETQYF. The CDR3 DNA reads as TGTGCCAGCAGCCAAGCGACAGGCCTGTACCAAGAGACCCAGTACTTC.

The V and J genes are TRBV12-3 or TRBV12-4 and TRBJ2-2; 14 nucleotides agree with TRBD2. V gave up 10 bases and J gave up 4 bases; unmatched junction bases: 8. There are 16 residues in the CDR3. This CDR3 reads CAILTSGGAVTGELFF. CDR3 coding DNA: TGTGCCATTCTGACTAGCGGGGGGGCTGTCACCGGGGAGCTGTTTTTT.

The chain employs TRBV20-1 and TRBJ2-5; D is perhaps TRBD2 (6 bases). The CDR3 sequence is 14 residues long. The V end was cut by 0 bases, the J end by 5 bases, with 13 bases between. Germline CDR1 DFQATT, CDR2 SNEGSKA (reference sequence). CDR3 loop: CSARDLTSVETQYF. The CDR3 region has the DNA TGCAGTGCTAGAGATCTGACTAGTGTGGAGACCCAGTACTTC.

Ten or more counts support this clonotype. The chain is built from TRBV6-5 and TRBJ1-2, with unresolved D. The V gene's germline CDR1 is MNHEY and CDR2 SVGAGI. The V gene lost 2 bases and the J gene lost 4 bases, with 14 bases spanning the gap. This CDR3 region has 15 residues. Here the CDR3 DNA reads TGTGCCAGCAGTTACGGTTTGGGGTACGGCTATGGCTACACCTTC. Translation: CASSYGLGYGYGYTF.

The V and J genes are TRBV20-1 and TRBJ2-3; TRBD1 matches at 7 bases. The CDR3 spans 15 residues. Germline CDR1 reads DFQATT; CDR2 reads SNEGSKA (reference sequence). The J segment lost 2 bases and the V segment lost 3 bases, leaving 8 bases of the junction unmatched. The CDR3 nucleotides are TGCAGTGCTAGCCGGGACAGAGTTAACACAGATACGCAGTATTTT. This gives the protein CSASRDRVNTDTQYF.

The CDR3 loop reads CASSLVVGQGDLMNTEAFF. CDR3 bases: TGTGCCAGCAGCTTAGTGGTGGGACAGGGAGATCTAATGAACACTGAAGCTTTCTTT. This chain links TRBV13 with TRBJ1-1, with 9 positions matching TRBD1. The V and J ends lost 1 base and 0 bases, in that order; junction bases with no gene match: 12. CDR3 size: 19 residues. Germline loops: CDR1 PRHDT, CDR2 FYEKMQ (reference sequence).

This chain uses TRBV12-3 or TRBV12-4 with TRBJ2-2, with D hard to call. This CDR3 region has 13 residues. The V end was cut by 7 bases, the J end by 3 bases, with 9 bases between. CDR3 sequence: CASISLYTGELFF. Here the CDR3 DNA reads TGTGCCAGCATCAGTCTATACACCGGGGAGCTGTTTTTT.

This chain uses TRBV5-4 with TRBJ2-5, with D possibly TRBD2 on 6 matching bases. V lost 4 bases and J lost 5, with 15 bases in between. Germline V CDR1 and CDR2: SGHNT, YYREEE (reference sequence). The CDR3 is 14 amino acids. Written as DNA, the CDR3 is TGTGCCAGCAGCCCGGCGACTAGGGTGGAGACCCAGTACTTC. Encoded protein: CASSPATRVETQYF.

This clonotype was seen only once. The chain uses TRBV9 and TRBJ2-5, with D possibly being TRBD2 (6 bases). Trimming cost V 3 bases and J 7 bases, with 19 bases left between them. CDR1 SGDLS and CDR2 YYNGEE come from the germline V gene. CDR3 length: 15 residues. The CDR3 DNA reads as TGTGCCAGCAGCGGGGGGGACTGGGGACGGGGGACCCAGTACTTC. It yields the protein CASSGGDWGRGTQYF.

Only a few counts were recorded for this clonotype. The chain employs TRBV6-1 and TRBJ2-5; D is possibly TRBD1 or TRBD2 (5 bases each). CDR1 is MNHNS, CDR2 SASEGT, per germline. The V and J ends lost 5 bases and 5 bases respectively, with 12 bases between them. This CDR3 is 13 amino acids long. CDR3 sequence reads: CASSTGPHETQYF. Here the CDR3 DNA reads TGTGCCAGCAGTACGGGGCCCCATGAGACCCAGTACTTC.

The chain carries TRBV6-5 and TRBJ2-7; 9 bases are a match to TRBD2. The J segment lost 5 bases and the V segment lost 2 bases, leaving 4 bases of the junction unmatched. Germline-derived CDR1 and CDR2 are MNHEY and SVGAGI. This CDR3 has 14 amino acids. The CDR3 protein is CASSYEGLANEQYF. The CDR3, as DNA: TGTGCCAGCAGTTACGAGGGACTAGCAAACGAGCAGTACTTC.

This clonotype was counted between two and nine times. The V gene is TRBV4-3, the J gene TRBJ1-2; TRBD1 aligns across 7 bases. V lost 3 bases and J lost 2; bases outside the gene matches: 6. The CDR3 length is 15 residues. Germline CDR1 and CDR2: LGHNA and YSLEER. The CDR3 sequence is CASSQTTGRNYGYTF. CDR3 nucleotide sequence: TGCGCCAGCAGCCAGACGACAGGGAGAAACTATGGCTACACCTTC.

This clonotype was recorded a few times. The chain joins TRBV13 to TRBJ1-2, with a tentative D call TRBD1 (6 bases). Trimming took 2 bases from V and 2 from J, leaving 9 bases between them. This CDR3 is 14 amino acids long. Germline lookup yields CDR1 PRHDT and CDR2 FYEKMQ (reference sequence). Here the CDR3 DNA reads TGTGCCAGCAGCTTAAGACAGGCCAACTATGGCTACACCTTC. Translation gives CASSLRQANYGYTF.

This chain uses TRBV9 with TRBJ1-1; D gene ambiguous. The CDR3 runs 15 residues. The V end was cut by 0 bases, the J end by 1 base, with 10 bases between. In germline, CDR1 is SGDLS, CDR2 YYNGEE. CDR3 bases: TGTGCCAGCAGCGTAGACGGCACCCCGAACACTGAAGCTTTCTTT. Its protein product is CASSVDGTPNTEAFF.

The chain joins TRBV20-1 to TRBJ2-5; TRBD1 aligns across 8 bases. The germline CDR1 and CDR2 sequences are DFQATT and SNEGSKA (reference sequence). Losses at the gene ends were 2 bases for V and 0 bases for J; bases not matched to a gene: 11. The length of the CDR3 is 17 residues. CDR3 loop: CSARKWRTGIYQETQYF. CDR3 bases: TGCAGTGCTAGAAAATGGCGGACAGGGATTTACCAAGAGACCCAGTACTTC.

This clonotype was counted many times. The V gene is TRBV4-1, the J gene TRBJ2-3; D gene uncertain. Germline CDR1 reads MGHRA; CDR2 reads YSYEKL. Trimming took off 4 bases at V and 1 base at J, with 6 bases between the two ends. CDR3 size: 13 residues. The CDR3 bases are TGCGCCAGCAGCCGCGCTGGCACAGATACGCAGTATTTT. Its protein is CASSRAGTDTQYF.

This clonotype was counted a few times. The chain is built from TRBV4-3 and TRBJ2-1; no reliable D call. CDR1 is LGHNA, CDR2 YSLEER, per germline. The V end was cut by 4 bases, the J end by 1 base, with 11 bases between. CDR3 length: 15 amino acids. The CDR3, as DNA: TGCGCCAGCAGCCCCGAACCCAGTTCCTACAATGAGCAGTTCTTC. Translated: CASSPEPSSYNEQFF.

The CDR3, as DNA: TGTGCCAGCACCCGGACTAGCGAGAGCTCCTACGAGCAGTACTTC. This gives the protein CASTRTSESSYEQYF. The chain combines TRBV3-1 with TRBJ2-7, with 9 bases lining up with TRBD2. The V segment lost 7 bases and the J segment 0 bases; nucleotides outside the gene matches: 7. Germline loops: CDR1 LGHDT, CDR2 YNNKEL (reference sequence). CDR3 length equals 15 residues.